This is a list of T cell receptor beta chains from one sample in a study of blood T cells in healthy people across ages. MiXCR, run by TCRdb on the 5' RACE reads, gives a single entry per CDR3 protein. Found here are approximately 1.5 million distinct CDR3 sequences, about 32% of them singletons; the top ten hold about 11%. The specimen sequenced was blood. All receptors come from a woman between 25 and 40 years old in good health. Both conserved end residues are part of each CDR3. Each record gives: D gene, J gene, clone size, V gene, CDR3 DNA, CDR3 protein. D genes are given only for firm matches. Size is stated for part of the rows, as once, few or many counts, or as a class when the clone is expanded.

TRBD1 TRBJ2-7 few TRBV5-1 TGCGCCAGCAGCTACACTCGGGGACAGGGGGCGTCCGAGCAGTACTTC CASSYTRGQGASEQYF
- TRBJ2-7 few TRBV21-1 TGTGCCAGCAGCTGGGAGGACAGCTCCTACGAGCAGTACTTC CASSWEDSSYEQYF
- TRBJ2-2 - TRBV5-6 TGTGCCAGCAGCCGGGAGGGGGAGCTGTTTTTT CASSREGELFF
- TRBJ2-7 many TRBV10-2 TGCGCCAGCAGCAGGGTAGGCTACGAGCAGTACTTC CASSRVGYEQYF
TRBD1 TRBJ1-2 few TRBV7-3 TGTGCCAGCAGCGCCAGAGGGGGCGACTATGGCTACACCTTC CASSARGGDYGYTF
- TRBJ2-5 - TRBV21-1 TGTGCCAGCAGCAAGGTTGTGGACAGGGGAAAGACCCAGTACTTC CASSKVVDRGKTQYF
- TRBJ2-3 - TRBV25-1 TGTGCCAGCAGAACTTGGGTTTCCACAGATACGCAGTATTTT CASRTWVSTDTQYF
TRBD1 TRBJ1-4 few TRBV12-3/TRBV12-4 TGTGCCAGCAGTCAACCGGGACAGGGTCCGAGGGAACTGTTTTTT CASSQPGQGPRELFF
TRBD1 TRBJ1-1 many TRBV4-2 TGTGCCAGCAGCCCACAGGGGACCTCAAGGCGGAACACTGAAGCTTTCTTT CASSPQGTSRRNTEAFF
TRBD1 TRBJ2-4 - TRBV20-1 TGCAGTGCTAGAGGGTTCGACAGGGTCCTTAGCAAAAACATTCAGTACTTC CSARGFDRVLSKNIQYF
TRBD2 TRBJ2-1 - TRBV18 TGTGCCAGCTCACTGCTTGGTCCTAGCGGGAGGAGAAATGAGCAGTTCTTC CASSLLGPSGRRNEQFF
- TRBJ2-1 - TRBV9 TGTGCCAGCAGCGCCCCCCTATACAATGAGCAGTTCTTC CASSAPLYNEQFF
TRBD1 TRBJ1-5 - TRBV20-1 TGCAGTGCTTCCGACAGGGAGCCCGATCAGCCCCAGCATTTT CSASDREPDQPQHF
- TRBJ2-3 - TRBV2 TGTGCCAGCAGTTTGGTTGGCCAGTTGGGCACAGATACGCAGTATTTT CASSLVGQLGTDTQYF
TRBD1 TRBJ2-1 few TRBV13 TGTGCCAGCAGCCGCACGACAGGGGACAATGAGCAGTTCTTC CASSRTTGDNEQFF
- TRBJ2-5 few TRBV29-1 TGCAGCGTATCCGAAAAACGGGGGCAAGAGACCCAGTACTTC CSVSEKRGQETQYF
- TRBJ2-7 - TRBV19 TGTGCCAGCAGCCCCGACTACTGGGCCTACGAGCAGTACTTC CASSPDYWAYEQYF
- TRBJ1-1 - TRBV6-1 TGTGCCAGCACCCAGACTCAGAACACTGAAGCTTTCTTT CASTQTQNTEAFF
- TRBJ1-1 few TRBV11-2 TGTGCCAGCAGCTTATTTAGGGCGACTGAAGCTTTCTTT CASSLFRATEAFF
- TRBJ1-2 - TRBV5-5 TGTGCCAGCAGCTCCCGTTCCAGCTATGGCTGCACCTTC CASSSRSSYGCTF
- TRBJ2-5 - TRBV14 TGTGCCAGCAGCCAACCGTTGAGCCAAGAGACCCAGTACTTC CASSQPLSQETQYF
- TRBJ1-2 - TRBV15 TGTGCCACCAGCAGAGTCCACACAAACTATGGCTACACCTTC CATSRVHTNYGYTF
- TRBJ2-1 - TRBV20-1 TGCAGTGCTAGAGATCCCCGGGGGGCCCGCGATGAGCAGTTCTTC CSARDPRGARDEQFF
- TRBJ1-2 few TRBV2 TGTGCCAGCGCCTTACCAGGGAACTATGGCCACACCTTC CASALPGNYGHTF
- TRBJ2-2 - TRBV12-3/TRBV12-4 TGTGCCAGCAGTTCCGACCTCCAGGCCGGGGAGCTGTTTTTT CASSSDLQAGELFF